The 29 T cell receptor beta chains in this list originate from one sample, sequenced in a study of immune evolution from preneoplasia to lung adenocarcinoma (TCRdb year 2021). Library prep was done by the immunoSEQ multiplex PCR assay. The table comes from immuneACCESS by way of TCRdb, which keeps in-frame sequences with V and J called. Part of the clones is missing from these tables; in studies checked, under half for an unresolved V gene and the rest for unknown reasons. The sample table contains 10,000 to 12,000 clones; only one count was recorded for around four fifths of them. 3% to 4% of the sample lies in the top ten. Sequenced: FFPE minimally invasive lung adenocarcinoma tissue. This specimen's cell subset or site label, interpreted: micro-invasive lung adenocarcinoma (MIA). Receptor source: a person aged 65-85 years with lung adenocarcinoma.

This clone was seen a handful of times. This CDR3 is also generated by other DNA sequences in the sample. The CDR3 coding sequence is TGTGCCAGCATAAGACGGGACAGCTCTAACTATGGCTACACCTTC. It is translated as CASIRRDSSNYGYTF. V and J are TRBV27 and TRBJ1-2, with TRBD1 matching over 7 bases. CDR1 and CDR2 (germline): MNHEY, SMNVEV (reference sequence). Losses at the gene ends were 7 bases for V and 0 bases for J; bases not matched to a gene: 8. There are 15 residues in the CDR3.

The V gene is TRBV6-5, the J gene TRBJ1-2; 8 nucleotides align to TRBD1. Per germline, CDR1 MNHEY and CDR2 SVGAGI. This CDR3 has 14 amino acids. V shed 9 bases, J shed 6 bases, and the junction held 12 bases outside the gene matches. Written as DNA, the CDR3 is TGTGCCAGTTTGGGGGGGCAGGGGGCTAATGGCTACACCTTC. Translated, it gives CASLGGQGANGYTF.

This sequence joins TRBV7-5 and TRBJ2-3; the D segment call TRBD1 is taken from the table without a DNA check. TRBV7-5 is deemed a pseudogene. The CDR3 runs to 13 residues. The CDR3 sequence is CARHDRCTDTQYF. In DNA form, the CDR3 reads TGTGCCAGACACGACAGGTGCACAGATACGCAGTATTTT.

V and J are TRBV27 and TRBJ2-5, with no clear D. CDR1 and CDR2 (germline): MNHEY, SMNVEV (reference sequence). Trimming left V 6 bases short and J 0 bases short, with 8 bases between. CDR3 length equals 13 residues. CDR3 DNA sequence: TGTGCCAGCAGCGATTTGGACCAAGAGACCCAGTACTTC. It is translated as CASSDLDQETQYF.

The chain couples TRBV28 to TRBJ1-1, with D unresolved. Deletions cut 3 bases from V and 7 bases from J, with 9 bases between. This CDR3 has 12 residues. CDR1 is MDHEN, CDR2 SYDVKM, per germline. The CDR3 is CASSFGGFEAFF. The CDR3 bases are TGTGCCAGCAGTTTCGGAGGTTTTGAAGCTTTCTTT.

The V call is TRBV27, the J call TRBJ2-7; a possible D gene is TRBD1 (6 bases). Germline lookup yields CDR1 MNHEY and CDR2 SMNVEV (reference sequence). The CDR3 consists of 14 residues. Trimming removed 5 bases from V and 0 bases from J, with 11 bases in between. The CDR3 DNA reads TGTGCCAGCAGTCCCAGGACAGTCTCCTACGAGCAGTACTTC. Translation gives CASSPRTVSYEQYF.

This chain connects TRBV4-2 to TRBJ2-3; tentatively, D is TRBD2 (6 bases). V gave up 1 base and J gave up 2 bases, with 10 bases separating them. The CDR3 sequence is 15 residues long. CDR1 and CDR2 (germline): LGHNA, YNFKEQ. In DNA, the CDR3 is TGTGCCAGCAGCCAAGCGGGGGTTACCACAGATACGCAGTATTTT. Residues: CASSQAGVTTDTQYF.

The chain employs TRBV28 and TRBJ2-3; 9 bases align to TRBD1. The V gene's germline CDR1 is MDHEN and CDR2 SYDVKM. Trimming at V came to 4 bases and at J to 5 bases, leaving 4 bases not matched to a gene. The CDR3 loop spans 14 amino acids. The CDR3 DNA sequence: TGTGCCAGCAGTTACAGGGGGCGCGGAGATACGCAGTATTTT. Translating it yields CASSYRGRGDTQYF.

V gene TRBV28 combines with J gene TRBJ1-2; D call uncertain. Germline V gene lookup returns CDR1 MDHEN and CDR2 SYDVKM. CDR3 size: 13 residues. V was pared by 3 bases and J by 7 bases, with 12 bases between. The CDR3 region has the DNA TGTGCCAGCAGTTTGGTGGGGATTCCTGGCTACACCTTC. This encodes CASSLVGIPGYTF.

The chain combines TRBV7-6 with TRBJ2-7, with D perhaps matching TRBD1 (6 bases). The ends were cut back, 1 base at V and 6 bases at J, with 13 bases in the middle. The CDR3 runs 14 residues. Germline CDR1 is SGHVS and CDR2 is FNYEAQ. The CDR3 spells CASSLGTGLFEQYF. CDR3 DNA: TGTGCCAGCAGCTTAGGTACAGGGTTGTTCGAGCAGTACTTC.

The genes are TRBV6-1 and TRBJ2-1, with D possibly called TRBD1 or TRBD2 (6 bases each). This CDR3 is built from 12 residues. Deletions cut 8 bases from V and 9 bases from J, with 14 bases between. CDR1 is MNHNS, CDR2 SASEGT, per germline. This CDR3 reads CASRGPPSEQFF. The CDR3 DNA is TGTGCCAGCCGGGGGCCCCCCTCTGAGCAGTTCTTC.

This clone was observed a handful of times. CDR3 in DNA: TGCGCCAGCACCCTAGCCGGGACTAGCGAAGGTGAGCAGTTCTTC. Its protein product is CASTLAGTSEGEQFF. The gene calls are TRBV10-1 and TRBJ2-1; 10 nucleotides line up with TRBD2. Germline loops: CDR1 WNHNN, CDR2 SYGVQD (reference sequence). The CDR3 consists of 15 residues. J lost 9 bases, V lost 7 bases, and 12 bases had no gene match.

This clone showed up just once. The rearrangement joins TRBV15 to TRBJ1-1; TRBD1 might be the D (5 bases). CDR3 length: 14 amino acids. V lost 6 bases, J lost 5 bases, and 16 bases lay in between. Germline-derived CDR1 and CDR2 are LNHNV and YYDKDF (reference sequence). The CDR3 region is CATSPGGGVTEAFF. The CDR3, as DNA: TGTGCCACCAGTCCTGGGGGGGGTGTGACTGAAGCTTTCTTT.

The rearrangement joins TRBV27 to TRBJ2-3; D is unclear. The CDR3 contains 14 residues. Trimming removed 6 bases at V and 2 bases at J, with 12 bases between. Germline V CDR1 and CDR2: MNHEY, SMNVEV (reference sequence). The CDR3 reads CASSLSYSTDTQYF. CDR3 sequence (DNA): TGTGCCAGCAGCTTGAGCTATTCCACAGATACGCAGTATTTT.

This clone has a single count. The chain couples TRBV27 to TRBJ1-1, with D possibly being TRBD1 (5 bases). Germline V gene sequence: CDR1 MNHEY, CDR2 SMNVEV (reference sequence). Trimming stripped 4 bases from V and 0 bases from J, with 9 bases between. This CDR3 has 14 amino acids. The CDR3 loop is CASSSQVLNTEAFF. In DNA, the CDR3 is TGTGCCAGCAGTTCACAGGTCTTGAACACTGAAGCTTTCTTT.

The CDR3 loop is CSARDGRGQFF. The CDR3 DNA sequence: TGCAGTGCTAGAGATGGCCGGGGGCAGTTCTTC. The chain is built from TRBV20-1 and TRBJ2-1; D may be TRBD2 (5 bases). The CDR3 sequence is 11 residues long. Germline CDR1 and CDR2: DFQATT and SNEGSKA (reference sequence). The V gene lost 0 bases and the J gene lost 12 bases, with 9 bases spanning the gap.

V and J are TRBV5-1 and TRBJ2-3; 12 positions match TRBD2. CDR3 size: 17 residues. After removal of 1 base from V and 5 bases from J, the junction contained 8 bases not matched to a gene. Germline V gene lookup returns CDR1 SGHRS and CDR2 YFSETQ. CDR3 protein: CASSLSPSGGAEDTQYF. The CDR3 DNA reads as TGCGCCAGCAGCTTGTCTCCTAGCGGGGGGGCGGAAGATACGCAGTATTTT.

The chain's CDR3 is CASGTQGVRSGPQHF. The DNA for the CDR3 is TGTGCCAGCGGGACACAGGGGGTGCGGTCTGGGCCCCAGCATTTT. The gene calls are TRBV6-5 and TRBJ1-5, with 8 bases that match TRBD1. This CDR3 contains 15 residues. The V segment lost 8 bases and the J segment 9 bases; nucleotides outside the gene matches: 15. The V gene's germline CDR1 is MNHEY and CDR2 SVGAGI.

V gene TRBV6-6 combines with J gene TRBJ1-5; 7 nucleotides align to TRBD1. Losses at the gene ends were 3 bases for V and 6 bases for J; bases not matched to a gene: 11. The CDR3 is 16 residues long. The germline CDR1 and CDR2 sequences are MNHNY and SVGAGI (reference sequence). CDR3 DNA: TGTGCCAGCAGTTATGGGCAGGGGGATGTGGGTCAGCCCCAGCATTTT. Amino acid sequence: CASSYGQGDVGQPQHF.

The chain carries TRBV7-8 and TRBJ2-7, with 8 bases matching TRBD1. Trimming cost V 3 bases and J 5 bases; bases outside gene matches: 6. The length of the CDR3 is 14 residues. Germline values: CDR1 SGHVS, CDR2 FQNEAQ. The CDR3 bases are TGTGCCAGCAGCTTCGGACAGGGCTGGGACGAGCAGTACTTC. It specifies CASSFGQGWDEQYF.

CDR3 residues: CSVEETGGLGYTF. CDR3 DNA sequence: TGCAGCGTTGAAGAAACAGGGGGACTGGGCTACACCTTC. V is TRBV29-1 and J is TRBJ1-2, with 8 bases identical to TRBD1. The V segment lost 0 bases and the J segment 8 bases; nucleotides outside the gene matches: 5. The CDR3 extends over 13 amino acids. CDR1 and CDR2 (germline): SQVTM, ANQGSEA.

This clone has just one count. The J gene is TRBJ2-5, the V gene TRBV25-1; 11 bases match TRBD1. The trim removed 8 bases at V and 1 base at J, leaving 6 bases unmatched. Germline CDR1 is MGHDK and CDR2 is SYGVNS. This CDR3 spans 15 amino acids. CDR3 DNA: TGTGCCAGCTCGGGACAGGGGGAAGTCCAAGAGACCCAGTACTTC. Its translation: CASSGQGEVQETQYF.

This sequence joins TRBV28 and TRBJ1-2; D gene ambiguous. The V end was cut by 5 bases, the J end by 7 bases, with 11 bases between. This CDR3 comprises 12 residues. The germline V gene encodes CDR1 MDHEN and CDR2 SYDVKM. CDR3 protein: CASSLLSGGYTF. CDR3 DNA: TGTGCCAGCAGTCTCCTTTCGGGTGGCTACACCTTC.

This clone was observed a handful of times. The chain joins TRBV4-1 to TRBJ2-3, with no clear D. Germline V gene lookup returns CDR1 MGHRA and CDR2 YSYEKL. Between the trimmed V and J ends, which lost 1 base and 2 bases, there was a span of 10 bases. CDR3 length: 15 amino acids. The DNA of the CDR3 is TGCGCCAGCAGCCAAGTTGATCTACCCACAGATACGCAGTATTTT. It encodes CASSQVDLPTDTQYF.

The rearrangement joins TRBV5-6 to TRBJ2-7; TRBD2 aligns across 7 bases. Germline CDR1 reads SGHDT; CDR2 reads YYEEEE. J gave up 3 bases and V 1 base, and 10 bases lay outside the gene matches. The CDR3 consists of 16 residues. The CDR3 region has the DNA TGTGCCAGCAGCTTGCCGCTGGGCGGGGGATACTACGAGCAGTACTTC. The encoded protein is CASSLPLGGGYYEQYF. Drawing the rest from reference TRBV5-6 and TRBJ2-7, the complete variable domain is DAGVTQSPTHLIKTRGQQVTLRCSPKSGHDTVSWYQQALGQGPQFIFQYYEEEERQRGNFPDRFSGHQFPNYSSELNVNALLLGDSALYLCASSLPLGGGYYEQYFGPGTRLTVT.

V and J are TRBV2 and TRBJ2-2; D gene unclear. The germline gives CDR1 SNHLY, CDR2 FYNNEI. The CDR3 has 14 amino acids. Trimming removed 6 bases at V and 0 bases at J, with 8 bases between. This CDR3 reads CASRDRPNTGELFF. The DNA of the CDR3 is TGTGCCAGCAGGGACCGCCCGAACACCGGGGAGCTGTTTTTT.

The chain employs TRBV11-3 and TRBJ2-1; D remains ambiguous. This CDR3 has 13 residues. Germline CDR1 is SGHNT and CDR2 is YENEEA. V gave up 3 bases and J gave up 8 bases, with 11 bases separating them. The CDR3 DNA reads as TGTGCCAGCAGCTTGGACGATTTCGATGAGCAGTTCTTC. Protein product: CASSLDDFDEQFF.

CDR3 sequence reads: CSVESGSGANVLTF. The CDR3 DNA sequence: TGCAGCGTTGAAAGTGGGTCTGGGGCCAACGTCCTGACTTTC. The gene calls are TRBV29-1 and TRBJ2-6; no firm D call. Germline V CDR1 and CDR2: SQVTM, ANQGSEA. This CDR3 comprises 14 residues. The V gene lost 2 bases and the J gene lost 1 base, with 6 bases spanning the gap. The whole variable domain, remainder taken from reference TRBV29-1 and TRBJ2-6, is SAVISQKPSRDICQRGTSLTIQCQVDSQVTMMFWYRQQPGQSLTLIATANQGSEATYESGFVIDKFPISRPNLTFSTLTVSNMSPEDSSIYLCSVESGSGANVLTFGAGSRLTVL.

This chain links TRBV5-5 with TRBJ1-2; 9 positions agree with TRBD1. The germline gives CDR1 SGHKS, CDR2 YYEKEE (reference sequence). The ends lost 1 base at V and 7 bases at J; junction bases unmatched: 5. This CDR3 spans 14 amino acids. CDR3 DNA: TGTGCCAGCAGCTTGTTACAGGGGGCAATTGGCTACACCTTC. It codes for CASSLLQGAIGYTF.